The present T cell receptor beta chain was sequenced within a study of blood T cells in healthy people across ages. Findings and limits, study-wide: Estimates of total diversity, which came from one million sequenced T cells, were considered to be underestimates. Conclusively comparing naive with antigen-experienced cells was impossible with unsorted PBMCs.

The study drew donors from healthy Caucasian individuals in Russia aged roughly 6 to 90. Notes on this clonotype: Its matching antigen is unknown.

The CDR3 loop spans 15 amino acids. CDR1 and CDR2 from the germline V gene are MGHDK and SYGVNS. V gave up 5 bases and J gave up 3 bases, with 14 bases separating them. A second PCR, run for roughly 6 to 11 cycles, used a sample-barcoded 5' primer plus a J-beta primer mix. Each cDNA molecule was tagged by a template-switch adaptor that had 12 random nucleotides. TCRdb independently ran MiXCR on the 5' RACE reads; one entry per CDR3 protein. The sample includes around 650,000 distinct CDR3 sequences, approximately 40% of them seen just once. The chain couples TRBV25-1 to TRBJ2-1; either TRBD1 or TRBD2 may supply D (7 bases each). Material: blood. This TCR came from a man aged 80 or over in good health. CDR3 protein: CASSRQGGDYNEQFF. The CDR3 DNA sequence: TGTGCCAGCAGTCGACAGGGAGGGGACTACAATGAGCAGTTCTTC.